The 20 T cell receptor beta chains presented below share a single source sample, sequenced in a study of blood T cell repertoires in COVID-19. Produced via immunoSEQ multiplex PCR; TCRdb's table is partial and in-frame only. The table shows around 15,000 clones, with approximately 87% occurring only once. The source material was peripheral blood. Receptor source: a man in his forties or fifties with active or convalescent COVID-19.

The chain has TRBV5-4 and TRBJ2-5; 10 nucleotides match TRBD2. This CDR3 has 15 amino acids. Germline CDR1 is SGHNT and CDR2 is YYREEE (reference sequence). Losses at the gene ends were 4 bases for V and 2 bases for J; bases not matched to a gene: 5. This CDR3 reads CASSATSGLQETQYF. CDR3 in DNA: TGTGCCAGCAGCGCGACTAGCGGGTTACAAGAGACCCAGTACTTC.

The chain links TRBV11-2 to TRBJ2-5; D gene uncertain. The CDR3 has 14 residues. The V and J ends lost 0 bases and 3 bases respectively, with 8 bases between them. CDR1 is SGHAT, CDR2 FQNNGV, per germline. The DNA for the CDR3 is TGTGCCAGCAGCTTAGAAAACTACGAAGAGACCCAGTACTTC. This encodes CASSLENYEETQYF.

The J gene is TRBJ2-3, the V gene TRBV18, with D possibly matching TRBD1 (6 bases). CDR1 is KGHSH, CDR2 LQKENI, per germline. The V gene lost 6 bases and the J gene lost 9 bases, with 19 bases spanning the gap. The length of the CDR3 is 14 residues. The DNA for the CDR3 is TGTGCCAGCTCGGCCGGGACAACTCCCCGGACGCAGTATTTT. This translates into CASSAGTTPRTQYF.

The chain has TRBV5-5 and TRBJ1-1; D might be TRBD1 (5 bases). The germline V gene encodes CDR1 SGHKS and CDR2 YYEKEE (reference sequence). The ends were cut back, 2 bases at V and 3 bases at J, with 8 bases in the middle. The CDR3 consists of 13 residues. CDR3 coding DNA: TGTGCCAGCAGCTTAGGGGATGACACTGAAGCTTTCTTT. It specifies CASSLGDDTEAFF.

The chain couples TRBV6-5 to TRBJ1-2; TRBD1 aligns across 9 bases. Trimming took 5 bases from V and 4 from J; bases not matched to a gene: 5. There are 14 residues in the CDR3. Looked up from germline, CDR1 is MNHEY and CDR2 is SVGAGI. CDR3 protein: CASSTGGWVYGYTF. As DNA, the CDR3 is TGTGCCAGCAGTACAGGGGGCTGGGTCTATGGCTACACCTTC.

V usage is TRBV7-9 and J usage is TRBJ1-1; 7 positions match TRBD1. Losses at the gene ends were 7 bases for V and 0 bases for J; bases not matched to a gene: 5. The germline CDR1 and CDR2 sequences are SEHNR and FQNEAQ (reference sequence). The CDR3 consists of 14 residues. This CDR3 reads CASNAGTVNTEAFF. DNA for the CDR3: TGTGCCAGCAACGCCGGGACAGTGAACACTGAAGCTTTCTTT.

This clone turned up a few times. CDR3 nucleotide sequence: TGTGCCAGCAGCCCGGGACAACGCTACGAGCAGTACTTC. Protein: CASSPGQRYEQYF. The chain carries TRBV13 and TRBJ2-7; a weak D match, TRBD1 (6 bases). CDR3 length: 13 residues. Per germline, CDR1 PRHDT and CDR2 FYEKMQ (reference sequence). The V end was cut by 5 bases, the J end by 3 bases, with 11 bases between.

J is TRBJ1-5 and V is TRBV7-3; 7 nucleotides agree with TRBD1. Germline loops: CDR1 SGHTA, CDR2 FQGTGA. Trimming removed 1 base from V and 0 bases from J; junction bases left unmatched: 12. This CDR3 spans 19 amino acids. The CDR3 nucleotides are TGTGCCAGCAGCTTAATTAGCACAGGGGCCTGCCATAGCAATCAGCCCCAGCATTTT. It specifies CASSLISTGACHSNQPQHF. The full variable domain, with the rest looked up from reference TRBV7-3 and TRBJ1-5, is GAGVSQTPSNKVTEKGKYVELRCDPISGHTALYWYRQSLGQGPEFLIYFQGTGAADDSGLPNDRFFAVRPEGSVSTLKIQRTERGDSAVYLCASSLISTGACHSNQPQHFGDGTRLSIL.

The chain is built from TRBV5-6 and TRBJ1-1; maybe TRBD1 (6 bases). The CDR3 runs 17 residues. With 3 bases removed from V and 0 bases from J, the gap between germline ends came to 18 bases. Looked up from germline, CDR1 is SGHDT and CDR2 is YYEEEE. The CDR3 reads CASSWGTLKEVNTEAFF. CDR3 DNA sequence: TGTGCCAGCAGCTGGGGGACACTAAAGGAGGTGAACACTGAAGCTTTCTTT.

V and J are TRBV10-3 and TRBJ1-1; D is ambiguous. CDR1 and CDR2 (germline): ENHRY, SYGVKD. The CDR3 loop spans 13 amino acids. Trimming removed 3 bases at V and 1 base at J, with 6 bases between. The CDR3 sequence is CAISDGANTEAFF. CDR3 nucleotide sequence: TGTGCCATCAGTGACGGAGCGAACACTGAAGCTTTCTTT.

This clone was seen more than once but under ten times. The V call is TRBV7-8, the J call TRBJ1-2, with unresolved D. The CDR3 is 15 amino acids. V was trimmed by 5 bases and J by 3 bases, leaving 16 bases between them. CDR1 is SGHVS and CDR2 is FQNEAQ in the germline V gene. This CDR3 reads CASSTTTLLHYGYTF. The DNA for the CDR3 is TGTGCCAGCAGCACAACTACCCTACTCCACTATGGCTACACCTTC.

The chain carries TRBV5-1 and TRBJ2-2; 7 bases map to TRBD1. The CDR3 covers 16 residues. The V gene end was trimmed by 4 bases and the J gene end by 0 bases; junction bases not matched to a gene: 6. CDR1 SGHRS and CDR2 YFSETQ come from the germline V gene. The CDR3 is CASSSQGVANTGELFF. The CDR3 region has the DNA TGCGCCAGCAGCAGCCAGGGGGTTGCGAACACCGGGGAGCTGTTTTTT.

The chain is built from TRBV5-1 and TRBJ1-6, with 9 positions matching TRBD1. The trim removed 0 bases at V and 4 bases at J, leaving 5 bases unmatched. The CDR3 sequence is 17 residues long. Per the germline V gene, CDR1 is SGHRS and CDR2 is YFSETQ. In DNA, the CDR3 is TGCGCCAGCAGCTTGGGTGGACAGGGGCTATATAATTCACCCCTCCACTTT. This codes for CASSLGGQGLYNSPLHF. Together with reference TRBV5-1 and TRBJ1-6, the CDR3 gives the full variable domain: KAGVTQTPRYLIKTRGQQVTLSCSPISGHRSVSWYQQTPGQGLQFLFEYFSETQRNKGNFPGRFSGRQFSNSRSEMNVSTLELGDSALYLCASSLGGQGLYNSPLHFGNGTRLTVT.

The rearrangement links TRBV5-1 to TRBJ1-5; 8 bases are a match to TRBD1. Looked up from germline, CDR1 is SGHRS and CDR2 is YFSETQ. V shed 1 base, J shed 4 bases, and the junction held 4 bases outside the gene matches. CDR3 size: 15 residues. The CDR3 reads CASSLQGAGNQPQHF. CDR3 nucleotides: TGCGCCAGCAGCTTGCAGGGGGCTGGGAATCAGCCCCAGCATTTT.

This clone was found once. V gene TRBV9 combines with J gene TRBJ1-6; D is uncertain. The CDR3 loop spans 13 amino acids. Germline assignment: CDR1 SGDLS and CDR2 YYNGEE. Trimming pared 2 bases from V and 7 bases from J, leaving 7 bases between. CDR3 DNA sequence: TGTGCCAGCAGCGTGACCGGGAATTCACCCCTCCACTTT. Protein sequence: CASSVTGNSPLHF.

The chain combines TRBV11-2 with TRBJ1-1; D is unresolved. The CDR3 is 13 amino acids. CDR1 and CDR2 (germline): SGHAT, FQNNGV. Trimming cost V 5 bases and J 7 bases, with 14 bases left between them. Here the CDR3 reads CASSPLTRLEAFF. The CDR3 nucleotides read TGTGCCAGCAGCCCTCTGACAAGGCTTGAAGCTTTCTTT.

The genes are TRBV13 and TRBJ2-2; D is possibly TRBD1 (6 bases). V was pared by 5 bases and J by 4 bases, with 11 bases between. Germline V gives CDR1 PRHDT, CDR2 FYEKMQ (reference sequence). This CDR3 contains 14 residues. CDR3 region: CASSRVGGTGELFF. The CDR3 DNA reads as TGTGCCAGCAGCCGTGTAGGGGGCACCGGGGAGCTGTTTTTT.

Relative to its sample, this clone is large. The gene calls are TRBV19 and TRBJ1-1; tentative D call: TRBD1 (5 bases). Germline lookup yields CDR1 LNHDA and CDR2 SQIVND (reference sequence). The CDR3 consists of 14 residues. V was shortened by 5 bases and J by 4 bases, with 14 bases between the two germline ends. The CDR3 reads CASSGGVPSTEAFF. CDR3 nucleotides: TGTGCCAGTAGTGGAGGGGTACCCAGCACTGAAGCTTTCTTT.

The V and J genes are TRBV3-1 (or the pseudogene TRBV3-2) and TRBJ1-5; TRBD1 is a possible D gene (6 bases). V lost 3 bases to trimming and J lost 4 bases, with 10 bases between them. CDR3 size: 14 residues. Germline loops: CDR1 LGHDT, CDR2 YNNKEL (reference sequence). The CDR3 DNA reads TGTGCCAGCAGCCATAACCAGGGGAATCAGCCCCAGCATTTT. Amino acids: CASSHNQGNQPQHF.

This clone turned up a few times. The chain's CDR3 is CASSWSGGTSYEQYF. CDR3 sequence (DNA): TGTGCCAGCAGCTGGAGCGGGGGGACTTCCTACGAGCAGTACTTC. The V call is TRBV11-2, the J call TRBJ2-7, with 9 nucleotides matching TRBD2. This CDR3 has 15 amino acids. Germline V gene data show CDR1 as SGHAT and CDR2 as FQNNGV. J lost 1 base, V lost 4 bases, and 5 bases had no gene match.